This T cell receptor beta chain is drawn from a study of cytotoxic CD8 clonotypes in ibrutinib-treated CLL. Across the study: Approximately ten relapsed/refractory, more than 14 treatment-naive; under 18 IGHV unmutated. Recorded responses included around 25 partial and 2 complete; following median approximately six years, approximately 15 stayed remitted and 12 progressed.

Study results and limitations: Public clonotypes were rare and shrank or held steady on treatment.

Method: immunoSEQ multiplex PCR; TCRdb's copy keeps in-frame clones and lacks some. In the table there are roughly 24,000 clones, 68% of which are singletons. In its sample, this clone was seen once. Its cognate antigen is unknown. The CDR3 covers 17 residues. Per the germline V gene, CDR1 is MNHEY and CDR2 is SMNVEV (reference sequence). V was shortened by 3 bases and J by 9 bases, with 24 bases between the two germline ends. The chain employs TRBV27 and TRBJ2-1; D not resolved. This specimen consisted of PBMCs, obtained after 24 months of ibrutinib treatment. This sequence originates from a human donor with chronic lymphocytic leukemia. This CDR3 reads CASSLPYSPTALIEQFF. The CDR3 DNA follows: TGTGCCAGCAGTTTGCCTTACTCACCAACCGCGCTCATTGAGCAGTTCTTC.